A selection of T cell receptor beta chains follows, all from one sample in a study of blood T cell repertoires in COVID-19. TCRdb keeps only in-frame clones here, not all; method: immunoSEQ multiplex PCR. The sample records more than 95,000 clones, approximately 80% being singletons. Sequences were obtained from peripheral blood. All receptors derive from a man aged 50-59 years with acute or convalescent COVID-19. The CDR3 runs from the conserved cysteine through the conserved F or W. Each record gives: V gene, D gene, clone size, J gene, CDR3 protein, CDR3 DNA. A D gene is named only where the DNA matches it firmly. Rows give clone size only sometimes, using once, few, many, or a class for an expanded clone.

>TRBV28|TRBD1|NA|TRBJ2-7
CASSLRTGGRAQQYF
TGTGCCAGCAGTTTAAGAACAGGGGGCCGTGCACAGCAGTACTTC
>TRBV7-2|TRBD1|once|TRBJ1-2
CASSPRTGKGYTF
TGTGCCAGCAGCCCCCGGACAGGGAAAGGCTACACCTTC
>TRBV5-8|NA|NA|TRBJ1-2
CASSLGRQGISGYTF
TGTGCCAGCAGCTTAGGGCGGCAGGGGATTAGTGGCTACACCTTC
>TRBV6-5|TRBD1|few|TRBJ1-5
CASSYSRGGDQPQHF
TGTGCCAGCAGTTACTCAAGAGGGGGCGATCAGCCCCAGCATTTT
>TRBV7-9|NA|NA|TRBJ1-4
CASSRSGARDEKLFF
TGTGCCAGCAGCAGGTCAGGGGCGCGGGATGAAAAACTGTTTTTT
>TRBV12-3/TRBV12-4|TRBD1|NA|TRBJ2-7
CASRPTGGEQYF
TGTGCCAGCAGACCGACAGGGGGCGAGCAGTACTTC
>TRBV27|TRBD1|NA|TRBJ2-7
CASSSTGSTYEQYF
TGTGCCAGCAGTTCGACAGGGTCCACCTACGAGCAGTACTTC
>TRBV29-1|TRBD2|NA|TRBJ2-1
CSAGTSGTNSYNEQFF
TGCAGCGCCGGGACTAGCGGGACCAACTCCTACAATGAGCAGTTCTTC
>TRBV9|TRBD1|few|TRBJ1-2
CASSPGQGVNYGYTF
TGTGCCAGCAGCCCCGGACAGGGGGTTAACTATGGCTACACCTTC
>TRBV6-5|NA|NA|TRBJ2-3
CASSRATSTDTQYF
TGTGCCAGCAGTAGAGCGACTAGCACAGATACGCAGTATTTT
>TRBV5-6|NA|once|TRBJ2-1
CASSLHGRGFPEQFF
TGTGCCAGCAGCTTGCACGGGAGAGGCTTTCCTGAGCAGTTCTTC
>TRBV24-1|TRBD1|few|TRBJ2-1
CATSDGQGAENEQFF
TGTGCCACCAGTGATGGACAGGGGGCGGAAAATGAGCAGTTCTTC
>TRBV19|NA|NA|TRBJ1-5
CASSQTGGNQPQHF
TGTGCCAGTAGTCAGACAGGAGGCAATCAGCCCCAGCATTTT
>TRBV3-1/TRBV3-2|NA|once|TRBJ2-1
CASQTGTHYNEQFF
TGTGCCAGCCAAACCGGGACACATTACAATGAGCAGTTCTTC
>TRBV5-6|NA|NA|TRBJ2-5
CASSLVRPQETQYF
TGTGCCAGCAGCTTGGTGAGGCCACAAGAGACCCAGTACTTC
>TRBV2|TRBD1|NA|TRBJ2-1
CASSEASDRTSYNEQFF
TGTGCCAGCAGTGAAGCATCGGACAGGACCTCCTACAATGAGCAGTTCTTC
>TRBV24-1|NA|NA|TRBJ2-2
CATSGRQQANTGELFF
TGTGCCACCAGTGGGAGACAGCAAGCGAACACCGGGGAGCTGTTTTTT
>TRBV7-8|TRBD1|NA|TRBJ2-7
CASSLVVGTGTKQYF
TGTGCCAGCAGCTTAGTTGTTGGGACAGGGACTAAGCAGTACTTC
>TRBV7-9|TRBD1|NA|TRBJ2-4
CASSLGTGVFFNIQYF
TGTGCCAGCAGCTTGGGGACAGGGGTATTTTTCAACATTCAGTACTTC
>TRBV19|NA|once|TRBJ1-1
CASILDRNTEAFF
TGTGCCAGTATCCTGGACAGGAACACTGAAGCTTTCTTT
>TRBV27|NA|NA|TRBJ1-6
CASSLDSSYNSPLHF
TGTGCCAGCAGTTTAGACAGCTCCTATAATTCACCCCTCCACTTT
>TRBV6-5|TRBD1|many|TRBJ2-6
CASGTGGANVLTF
TGTGCCAGCGGGACAGGTGGGGCCAACGTCCTGACTTTC
>TRBV5-8|NA|NA|TRBJ1-3
CASSLLIAENSGNTIYF
TGTGCCAGCAGCCTACTTATCGCGGAGAACTCTGGAAACACCATATATTTT
>TRBV7-9|NA|few|TRBJ1-2
CASSRPRGTPENGYTF
TGTGCCAGCAGTCGTCCTAGGGGGACCCCTGAGAATGGCTACACCTTC
>TRBV2|NA|NA|TRBJ1-2
CASSVTSDRGYGYTF
TGTGCCAGCAGTGTCACATCCGACCGCGGCTATGGCTACACCTTC
>TRBV19|NA|few|TRBJ1-5
CASSIVAQPQHF
TGTGCCAGTAGTATAGTGGCTCAGCCCCAGCATTTT
>TRBV6-6|NA|NA|TRBJ1-6
CASSYGQNNSPLHF
TGTGCCAGCAGTTACGGGCAGAATAATTCACCCCTCCACTTT
>TRBV7-3|TRBD2|many|TRBJ2-1
CASSSKGLAGNEQFF
TGTGCCAGCAGCTCAAAAGGACTAGCGGGCAATGAGCAGTTCTTC
>TRBV19|NA|NA|TRBJ2-5
CASSTSGVQETQYF
TGTGCCAGTAGTACCTCAGGGGTCCAAGAGACCCAGTACTTC
>TRBV29-1|TRBD1|NA|TRBJ2-6
CSVEEFAIRDSSGANVLTF
TGCAGCGTTGAAGAGTTTGCAATCCGGGACAGCTCTGGGGCCAACGTCCTGACTTTC
>TRBV19|NA|NA|TRBJ1-2
CASKAGVDYGYTF
TGTGCCAGTAAGGCAGGGGTCGACTATGGCTACACCTTC